The TCR beta chain under discussion was sequenced for a study of CXCR3-negative and CXCR3-positive naive CD8 T cells. About the research overall: Some 150 million TRB reads were obtained in total, which works out to about 1.5 +/- 0.3 million per library.

All CD8+ T cell subsets were sorted in triplicate at hundreds of thousands of cells each. The naive CD8+ gate required CD45RO-CCR7+CD27+CD95- phenotype. Of note for this clonotype: Its antigen is currently unknown.

Germline V gives CDR1 SGHTA, CDR2 FQGTGA. The CDR3 sequence is 14 residues long. Carrying UMI labels, the TRB cDNA libraries were prepared through 5' RACE. TCRdb reworked the 5' RACE reads into one entry per CDR3 protein, no DNA. This repertoire includes roughly 120,000 distinct CDR3 sequences. Whole-study results and caveats: Against CXCR3-negative naive cells, CXCR3-positive naive cells showed more hydrophobic TRB CDR3s.

This clonotype was sampled from a human donor in good health. Some clones in this sample may be carry-over from other donors' samples. V usage is TRBV7-3 and J usage is TRBJ2-1; the TRBD1 assignment by TCRdb is unverifiable without DNA. Input material: naive CXCR3+ CD8+ T cells from blood. The subset is: CD45RO-CCR7+CD27+CD95- naive CD8+ T cells expressing CXCR3 (TNR3+). CDR3 region: CASSRGPGVNEQFF.